This passage covers 18 T cell receptor beta chains from one sample sequenced in a study of tumor and adjacent non-tumor tissue in lung cancer (dated by TCRdb to 2016 to 2019). The library was obtained by multiplex PCR. The instrument was an Illumina HiSeq 2500. TCRbeta libraries were built by three rounds of nested PCR using primers (Table S4), following protocols modified from ARM-PCR. Clones were called with MiXCR by TCRdb after fastp trimmed the public reads at Q25, and only in-frame beta chains were retained. Every CDR3 protein is listed once, alongside the most common genes and DNA of its rows. This sample comprises fewer than 85,000 distinct CDR3 sequences, 75% to 90% of them detected only once. Clones ranked in the top ten supply 13% of the sample. Bulk unsorted tissue served as the source for RNA extraction, and RNA quality was assessed using a NanoDrop ND-1000 and an Agilent 2100. Material for sequencing was lung tumor tissue. These receptor sequences come from a woman between 45 and 60 years old with non-small cell lung cancer.

Comment on this clonotype: Here the CDR3 omits its conserved ending phenylalanine or tryptophan, so a read error is the likely source. The DNA is left out, because the CDR3 cannot be placed on it with certainty; the CDR3 is given as TCRdb lists it. The V and J genes are TRBV20-1 and TRBJ2-3; the D call in the table, TRBD2, was not verified against the DNA. The germline gives CDR1 DFQATT, CDR2 SNEGSKA (reference sequence). The CDR3 numbers 14 amino acids, ends counted. CDR3 amino acids: CSARGAGLTDTRYY.

This clonotype was detected ten times or more. This sequence joins TRBV5-1 and TRBJ2-3; TRBD2 matches at 13 bases. V lost 0 bases, J lost 0 bases, and 1 base stayed unmatched. Germline CDR1 and CDR2: SGHRS and YFSETQ. The CDR3 contains 17 residues. Here the CDR3 DNA reads TGCGCCAGCAGCTTGGGGACTAGCGGGAGTAGCACAGATACGCAGTATTTT. Its protein product is CASSLGTSGSSTDTQYF.

Details on this clonotype: This is likely a read error, given that the CDR3 carries no conserved phenylalanine or tryptophan at its end. The V call is TRBV6-2 or TRBV6-3, the J call TRBJ2-7; 8 bases map to TRBD2. The germline V gene has CDR1 MNHEY and CDR2 SVGEGT. The CDR3 has 14 residues. The CDR3 DNA reads as TGTGCCAGCAGTAACTCGGGCGGGGGGCACGAGCAGTACTTA. Protein sequence: CASSNSGGGHEQYL.

This clonotype was recorded only once. No conserved phenylalanine or tryptophan ends this CDR3, so it is likely a read error. No DNA is shown, since the ends of the CDR3 on it are uncertain; the CDR3 is the one TCRdb lists. The chain has TRBV20-1 and TRBJ2-1; the D call TRBD2 from the table was never checked on the DNA. From germline, CDR1 is DFQATT and CDR2 SNEGSKA (reference sequence). A total of 17 residues make up the CDR3, ends included. The CDR3 spells CSARDPVTSFSGSERRL.

A note on this clonotype: Since the CDR3 does not end with the conserved phenylalanine or tryptophan, this likely comes from a read error. The genes are TRBV11-1 and TRBJ2-3; TRBD2 aligns across 12 bases. Germline V gives CDR1 SGHAT, CDR2 FQDESV (reference sequence). CDR3 length: 18 residues. Germline trimming cut 9 bases from V and 0 bases from J; bases unmatched to any gene: 13. CDR3 sequence: CASSIGLAGLKSTDTQYS. As DNA, the CDR3 is TGTGCCAGTAGCATTGGACTAGCGGGATTGAAAAGCACAGATACGCAGTATTCT.

Notes on this clonotype: At one boundary the junction diverges from the germline segment, which might be a read error. This chain's CDR3 is CVTSKANSRSYNEQFF. As DNA, the CDR3 is TGTGTTACCAGTAAGGCCAACAGCAGATCCTATAATGAGCAGTTCTTC. The chain couples TRBV24-1 to TRBJ2-1, with unresolved D. The CDR3 length is 16 residues. Looked up from germline, CDR1 is KGHDR and CDR2 is SFDVKD.

Details on this clonotype: A junction end diverges from the germline sequence, so it may reflect a read error. This chain links TRBV11-1 with TRBJ2-5; the D gene could be TRBD1 or TRBD2 (5 bases each). Germline CDR1 reads SGHAT; CDR2 reads FQDESV (reference sequence). The CDR3 sequence is 14 residues long. CDR3 sequence (DNA): TGTGCCAGCAGCCCATCGATTTTGGGGGAGACCCAGTATTTC. It yields the protein CASSPSILGETQYF.

This chain links TRBV4-3 with TRBJ1-1; TRBD1 might be the D (6 bases). V was cut by 0 bases and J by 9 bases, with 17 bases left in between. The CDR3 spans 15 residues. Germline lookup yields CDR1 LGHNA and CDR2 YSLEER. In DNA, the CDR3 is TGCGCCAGCAGCCAAGACTATACGGACAGAGCCAAAGCTTTCTTT. It yields the protein CASSQDYTDRAKAFF.

CDR3 loop: CASILDRGGVYEQYF. The DNA for the CDR3 is TGTGCCAGCATTCTCGATCGGGGGGGGGTCTACGAGCAGTACTTC. The chain uses TRBV7-9 and TRBJ2-7; the match to TRBD2 covers 8 bases. The germline gives CDR1 SEHNR, CDR2 FQNEAQ (reference sequence). The CDR3 consists of 15 residues. Trimming took 7 bases from V and 3 from J; bases not matched to a gene: 11.

Comment on this clonotype: A read error may produce the germline difference seen at one junction end. This chain joins TRBV20-1 and TRBJ2-1; weak D call: TRBD2 (6 bases). The CDR3 spans 13 residues. Germline V gene data show CDR1 as DFQATT and CDR2 as SNEGSKA (reference sequence). In nucleotides, the CDR3 is TGCAGTGTTAGAGGCGGGATCCACAGTGAGCAGTTCTTC. It is translated as CSVRGGIHSEQFF.

The V and J genes are TRBV20-1 and TRBJ2-5; TRBD2 is a possible D gene (6 bases). The germline gives CDR1 DFQATT, CDR2 SNEGSKA (reference sequence). The CDR3 loop spans 15 amino acids. CDR3 coding DNA: TGCAATGCCCCTAAAGTGGGAGGAGGACAAGAGACCCAGTACTTC. Translation: CNAPKVGGGQETQYF.

This clonotype was recorded a few times. A read error may explain this, as a much larger clone is one base away. The chain links TRBV7-9 to TRBJ2-7; D is uncertain. V was clipped by 5 bases and J by 8 bases, with 13 bases between them. The CDR3 contains 12 residues. From germline, CDR1 is SEHNR and CDR2 FQNEAQ (reference sequence). CDR3 loop: CASSPFHSKQYF. The CDR3 region has the DNA TGTGCCAGCAGCCCTTTCCATTCCAAGCAGTACTTC.

On this clonotype: Since no conserved phenylalanine or tryptophan closes the CDR3, a read error is the likely cause. The genes are TRBV11-2 and TRBJ2-5; D might be TRBD2 (5 bases). Germline values: CDR1 SGHAT, CDR2 FQNNGV. The CDR3 length is 13 residues. V lost 5 bases and J 9 bases, leaving 16 bases between the germline ends. As DNA, the CDR3 is TGTGCCAGCAGCCAGGCGGACCAGGAGGCCCAGTACTTA. Its protein product is CASSQADQEAQYL.

The chain carries TRBV18 and TRBJ1-1; the D is unclear. The CDR3 is 13 residues long. Germline V CDR1 and CDR2: KGHSH, LQKENI. The V end lost 0 bases, the J end lost 11 bases, and 13 bases lay between the germline ends. This CDR3 is CASSPPSELEAFF. Written as DNA, the CDR3 is TGTGCCAGCTCACCACCGAGTGAGCTTGAGGCTTTCTTT.

Regarding this clonotype: An end of the junction differs from the germline gene, which may be a read error. The CDR3 sequence: CASTAGITNGKLFF. CDR3 coding DNA: TGCGCCAGCACCGCGGGGATAACTAATGGAAAACTGTTTTTT. The chain recombines TRBV5-1 with TRBJ1-4; D unresolved. Germline-derived CDR1 and CDR2 are SGHRS and YFSETQ. CDR3 length equals 14 residues.

Comments on this clonotype: One base away lies a much larger clone, so this may be a sequencing read error. This chain joins TRBV19 and TRBJ2-1, with TRBD2 matching over 13 bases. V lost 3 bases to trimming and J lost 8 bases; unmatched junction nucleotides: 13. Germline CDR1 and CDR2: LNHDA and SQIVND (reference sequence). This CDR3 is built from 18 residues. Here the CDR3 reads CASSIGTSGRARGYEQFF. The DNA of the CDR3 is TGTGCCAGTAGTATTGGCACTAGCGGGAGGGCCAGGGGCTATGAGCAGTTCTTC.

With regard to this clonotype: At one of its ends the junction is not consistent with the germline gene, which may arise from a read error. The rearrangement links TRBV6-1 to TRBJ2-7; 10 nucleotides line up with TRBD2. This CDR3 has 18 amino acids. Germline assignment: CDR1 MNHNS and CDR2 SASEGT. The CDR3 here is CTSSSPSGSSIRSYEQYF. CDR3 bases: TGTACCAGTAGTTCCCCTAGCGGGAGTTCTATTAGGTCCTACGAGCAGTACTTC.

Of note for this clonotype: Sequence at one end of the junction differs from germline and may be a read error. This chain connects TRBV10-3 to TRBJ2-3; D may be TRBD2 (6 bases). This CDR3 has 14 amino acids. Germline values: CDR1 ENHRY, CDR2 SYGVKD. CDR3 sequence (DNA): TGTGCCATCAGTATTAGCGGCAGCACAGATACCCAGTATTTT. This encodes CAISISGSTDTQYF.